Presented here are 8 T cell receptor beta chains from one specimen sequenced in a study of OX40 agonist ivuxolimab in advanced cancers. Clones were sequenced by immunoSEQ multiplex PCR, and TCRdb holds only the in-frame ones, with some missing. The sample lists roughly 70,000 clones; over 75% were seen once. Sequencing used CD4+ or CD8+ T cells sorted from blood, obtained in a trial of the OX40 agonist ivuxolimab. These TCRs come from an adult with an advanced solid tumor such as melanoma, head and neck, liver or kidney cancer.

The chain joins TRBV6-5 to TRBJ2-2; no firm D call. CDR3 length equals 14 residues. Germline V gene data show CDR1 as MNHEY and CDR2 as SVGAGI. V was shortened by 3 bases and J by 4 bases, with 9 bases between the two germline ends. CDR3 nucleotides: TGTGCCAGCAGTTATTCACTAACCACCGGGGAGCTGTTTTTT. This codes for CASSYSLTTGELFF.

The genes are TRBV6-6 and TRBJ1-2, with unresolved D. This CDR3 contains 11 residues. Deletions cut 5 bases from V and 12 bases from J, with 13 bases between. Germline V gene sequence: CDR1 MNHNY, CDR2 SVGAGI (reference sequence). The CDR3 sequence is CASSPQPSHTF. The DNA of the CDR3 is TGTGCCAGCAGTCCACAACCAAGTCACACCTTC.

The V and J genes are TRBV2 and TRBJ2-5, with D hard to call. The V gene lost 10 bases and the J gene lost 5 bases, with 17 bases spanning the gap. Germline V CDR1 and CDR2: SNHLY, FYNNEI. This CDR3 is built from 13 residues. The CDR3 protein is CATKGSFGETQYF. The DNA of the CDR3 is TGTGCCACAAAGGGAAGTTTTGGGGAGACCCAGTACTTC.

This clone showed up just a few times. V is TRBV2 and J is TRBJ1-6; no reliable D call. Germline V gene data show CDR1 as SNHLY and CDR2 as FYNNEI. The CDR3 extends over 14 amino acids. Trimming removed 3 bases from V and 10 bases from J, with 13 bases in between. The DNA of the CDR3 is TGTGCCAGCAGTGATAAGACGGCCCGATCACCCCTCCACTTT. Residues: CASSDKTARSPLHF.

The V gene is TRBV6-5, the J gene TRBJ2-2, with D perhaps given as TRBD1 or TRBD2 (5 bases each). Trimming removed 3 bases at V and 7 bases at J, with 15 bases between. Germline loops: CDR1 MNHEY, CDR2 SVGAGI. This CDR3 region has 15 residues. The DNA of the CDR3 is TGTGCCAGCAGTTATTACGGGGCAGCGGACGGGGAGCTGTTTTTT. This translates into CASSYYGAADGELFF.

This chain joins TRBV7-8 and TRBJ2-4; D could derive from TRBD1 or TRBD2 (5 bases each). The CDR3 consists of 13 residues. V was clipped by 8 bases and J by 7 bases, with 15 bases between them. The V gene's germline CDR1 is SGHVS and CDR2 FQNEAQ. The CDR3 region is CASRGTNRNIQYF. The CDR3 DNA is TGTGCCAGCCGAGGGACCAACCGGAACATTCAGTACTTC.

V gene TRBV6-5 combines with J gene TRBJ1-1; perhaps TRBD1 as D (6 bases). There are 14 residues in the CDR3. Germline V gene sequence: CDR1 MNHEY, CDR2 SVGAGI. Trimming stripped 5 bases from V and 6 bases from J, with 16 bases between. CDR3 DNA: TGTGCCAGCAGTAAACAGGGTCGGGACTCTGAAGCTTTCTTT. Amino acids: CASSKQGRDSEAFF.

V and J are TRBV6-5 and TRBJ2-7; D is perhaps TRBD1 or TRBD2 (5 bases each). The CDR3 runs 13 residues. Trimming removed 6 bases at V and 0 bases at J, with 9 bases between. Germline V CDR1 and CDR2: MNHEY, SVGAGI. The CDR3 here is CASRPGSSYEQYF. CDR3 sequence (DNA): TGTGCCAGCAGGCCAGGGAGCTCCTACGAGCAGTACTTC.